Listed below are T cell receptor beta chains from one sample, sequenced in a study of monozygotic twins with inflammatory bowel disease. TCRdb reprocessed the 5' RACE reads and reports one entry per CDR3 protein, with no DNA. The sample includes more than 110,000 distinct CDR3 sequences. The sample was blood. These receptors were obtained from a human donor with ulcerative colitis or Crohn's disease, or a healthy co-twin of an affected twin (not recorded which). CDR3s include the opening cysteine and the closing phenylalanine or tryptophan. Fields, in order: J gene, V gene, CDR3 protein.

TRBJ1-5 TRBV12-3/TRBV12-4 CGSSSTGDNQPQHF
TRBJ2-2 TRBV7-2 CASRGTSGRETGELFF
TRBJ2-1 TRBV19 CASSGLADADEQFF
TRBJ1-2 TRBV10-1 CASSERPDPGVDGYTF
TRBJ1-4 TRBV5-1 CASSMTATNEKLFF
TRBJ1-5 TRBV21-1 CASSSRGDRAQCQPQHF
TRBJ1-2 TRBV18 CASSPGTGNGYTF
TRBJ2-7 TRBV5-5 CASSPGGSYEQYF
TRBJ1-5 TRBV6-6 CASVMNSNQPQHF
TRBJ1-1 TRBV10-3 CAISPEDGWKAFF
TRBJ1-2 TRBV27 CASSLSAGRGLGYTF
TRBJ2-3 TRBV10-2 CASKVTSGTVRSSTDTQYF
TRBJ2-7 TRBV12-3/TRBV12-4 CASTIFLGSATYEQYF
TRBJ2-3 TRBV5-6 CASSLAFGPKADTQYF
TRBJ2-1 TRBV19 CASSDRGLAYNEQFF
TRBJ2-2 TRBV5-1 CASSLESREGNGELFF
TRBJ2-5 TRBV3-1 CASSQGRWETQYF
TRBJ2-7 TRBV11-2 CASSWGDMSYEQYF
TRBJ1-3 TRBV7-9 CASSLAMGSGNTIYF
TRBJ1-5 TRBV28 CASRGPSNSNQPQHF
TRBJ2-6 TRBV7-9 CASSSGPGSGANVLTF
TRBJ2-7 TRBV20-1 CSARGNTGMVYF
TRBJ2-2 TRBV5-1 CASSLKAGESPSGELFF
TRBJ1-2 TRBV27 CASSSGQGGGYTF
TRBJ1-3 TRBV7-2 CASSSTGGSSGNTIYF
TRBJ2-5 TRBV5-6 CASSPRFIMETQYF
TRBJ2-1 TRBV5-5 CASSLLGVLSYNEQFF
TRBJ2-7 TRBV5-1 CASSLRLAGEREQYF
TRBJ1-1 TRBV7-9 CASSLVSGVATEAFF
TRBJ2-5 TRBV7-2 CASSLEPSQETQYF
TRBJ1-1 TRBV6-5 CASSYSSTNTEAFF
TRBJ1-1 TRBV27 CASSLQQGVNTEAFF
TRBJ1-1 TRBV25-1 CASSEPGQNTEAFF